These 19 T cell receptor beta chains were sequenced from one sample in a study of graft-versus-host responses after intestinal transplantation. Using immunoSEQ multiplex PCR, the repertoire was profiled, and TCRdb retains in-frame clones only, with some absent. The repertoire holds about 100,000 clones, with roughly 90% as singletons. The antigens these receptors bind are not known. The sequenced sample was unstimulated CD4+ T cells sorted from spleen or lymph node cells, obtained before transplant. Receptor source: a human donor who was the organ donor for an intestinal transplant.

The chain joins TRBV2 to TRBJ1-5, with 8 nucleotides matching TRBD1. V dropped 3 bases and J dropped 9; count of bases not matched to a gene: 13. The CDR3 is 16 amino acids. In germline, CDR1 is SNHLY, CDR2 FYNNEI. CDR3: CASSEEGQAPRMPQHF. Written as DNA, the CDR3 is TGTGCCAGCAGTGAGGAGGGACAGGCCCCCAGGATGCCCCAGCATTTT.

This chain links TRBV25-1 with TRBJ1-5; D perhaps matches TRBD1 (5 bases). V gave up 4 bases and J gave up 6 bases, with 10 bases separating them. Germline V gene data show CDR1 as MGHDK and CDR2 as SYGVNS. This CDR3 spans 13 amino acids. The CDR3 coding sequence is TGTGCCAGCAGTGGGACTAGGGGTCAGCCCCAGCATTTT. Amino acids: CASSGTRGQPQHF.

The table lists this clone with a few counts. The V call is TRBV7-9, the J call TRBJ2-2; 7 bases map to TRBD1. The trim removed 7 bases at V and 0 bases at J, leaving 5 bases unmatched. This CDR3 has 15 amino acids. Germline CDR1 reads SEHNR; CDR2 reads FQNEAQ (reference sequence). The CDR3 DNA sequence: TGTGCCAGCACCCAGGACAGGTCGAACACCGGGGAGCTGTTTTTT. It is translated as CASTQDRSNTGELFF.

The chain employs TRBV5-1 and TRBJ2-1, with TRBD1 as a possible D gene (5 bases). Germline V gene lookup returns CDR1 SGHRS and CDR2 YFSETQ. The CDR3 extends over 15 amino acids. V gave up 0 bases and J gave up 8 bases, with 15 bases separating them. The CDR3 DNA reads as TGCGCCAGCAGCTTGGTAGGGGCAGATTTGGATGAGCAGTTCTTC. Translation gives CASSLVGADLDEQFF. The whole variable domain, remainder taken from reference TRBV5-1 and TRBJ2-1, is KAGVTQTPRYLIKTRGQQVTLSCSPISGHRSVSWYQQTPGQGLQFLFEYFSETQRNKGNFPGRFSGRQFSNSRSEMNVSTLELGDSALYLCASSLVGADLDEQFFGPGTRLTVL.

The V gene is TRBV6-5, the J gene TRBJ1-4; D is unresolved. V lost 5 bases, J lost 11 bases, and 15 bases lay in between. Germline V CDR1 and CDR2: MNHEY, SVGAGI. This CDR3 is built from 13 residues. The CDR3 here is CASSEDPGTKLFF. DNA of the CDR3: TGTGCCAGCAGTGAAGACCCGGGTACGAAACTGTTTTTT.

This clone was observed a handful of times. The rearrangement uses TRBV7-9 and TRBJ1-4; the D gene is possibly TRBD1 (6 bases). V was clipped by 2 bases and J by 6 bases, with 10 bases between them. The CDR3 is made up of 14 amino acids. Germline CDR1 is SEHNR and CDR2 is FQNEAQ (reference sequence). DNA for the CDR3: TGTGCCAGCAGCTTACCGGGGGCGGATGAAAAACTGTTTTTT. Its protein product is CASSLPGADEKLFF.

The chain is built from TRBV7-3 and TRBJ2-1; D uncertain. Trimming took off 5 bases at V and 5 bases at J, with 10 bases between the two ends. CDR3 length equals 13 residues. Germline assignment: CDR1 SGHTA and CDR2 FQGTGA. The CDR3 nucleotides read TGTGCCAGCAGCAAAACGGTGAACAATGAGCAGTTCTTC. Translated, it gives CASSKTVNNEQFF.

The genes are TRBV9 and TRBJ2-5, with 12 bases fitting TRBD2. The J segment lost 11 bases and the V segment lost 4 bases, leaving 6 bases of the junction unmatched. CDR3 length: 13 residues. Germline V gene sequence: CDR1 SGDLS, CDR2 YYNGEE. CDR3 DNA sequence: TGTGCCAGCAGCCTAAGACTAGCGGGGGAGCAGTACTTC. Its protein product is CASSLRLAGEQYF. The full variable domain, in which reference TRBV9 and TRBJ2-5 provide the parts outside the CDR3, is DSGVTQTPKHLITATGQRVTLRCSPRSGDLSVYWYQQSLDQGLQFLIQYYNGEERAKGNILERFSAQQFPDLHSELNLSSLELGDSALYFCASSLRLAGEQYFGPGTRLLVL.

The chain has TRBV7-7 and TRBJ1-1; D perhaps matches TRBD1 (5 bases). CDR1 is SSHAT and CDR2 is FNYEAQ in the germline V gene (reference sequence). This CDR3 spans 15 amino acids. V shed 6 bases and J shed 0 bases, with 14 bases lying between them. CDR3 residues: CASRNVRGLNTEAFF. The DNA for the CDR3 is TGTGCCAGCAGAAACGTCCGGGGCTTGAACACTGAAGCTTTCTTT.

The V and J genes are TRBV12-5 and TRBJ1-2; no definite D call. Germline lookup yields CDR1 LGHNT and CDR2 FRNRAP. V gave up 6 bases and J gave up 6 bases, with 17 bases separating them. The CDR3 runs 14 residues. The CDR3 DNA is TGTGCTAGTGGCGCTCCGGGCCGCGGGGATGGCTACACCTTC. Its translation is CASGAPGRGDGYTF.

This clone has a handful of counts. The rearrangement uses TRBV7-2 and TRBJ2-7; the D call may be TRBD1 or TRBD2 (5 bases each). Trimming cost V 5 bases and J 6 bases, with 20 bases left between them. CDR3 length equals 15 residues. The germline V gene has CDR1 SGHTA and CDR2 FQGNSA. This CDR3 reads CASSGHGGGPTEQYF. The CDR3 DNA sequence: TGTGCCAGCAGCGGACATGGGGGTGGCCCCACCGAGCAGTACTTC.

J is TRBJ1-5 and V is TRBV7-3; D is unresolved. V shed 4 bases and J shed 0 bases, with 13 bases lying between them. This CDR3 contains 16 residues. Germline V CDR1 and CDR2: SGHTA, FQGTGA. As DNA, the CDR3 is TGTGCCAGCAGCTGCAGCCGGCAGCATAGCAATCAGCCCCAGCATTTT. It encodes CASSCSRQHSNQPQHF.

The genes are TRBV6-6 and TRBJ1-5; the D gene is possibly TRBD1 (6 bases). Germline V gene data show CDR1 as MNHNY and CDR2 as SVGAGI (reference sequence). Trimming pared 8 bases from V and 0 bases from J, leaving 17 bases between. The CDR3 is 16 residues long. The CDR3 DNA reads as TGTGCCAGCCACGGACAGAAAGATTATAGCAATCAGCCCCAGCATTTT. This translates into CASHGQKDYSNQPQHF.

The chain uses TRBV18 and TRBJ2-1, with 9 bases aligning to TRBD1. CDR1 and CDR2 from the germline V gene are KGHSH and LQKENI. The trim removed 0 bases at V and 15 bases at J, leaving 3 bases unmatched. The CDR3 contains 12 residues. In nucleotides, the CDR3 is TGTGCCAGCTCACCACCCGGGACAGGGTGGTTCTTC. Protein product: CASSPPGTGWFF.

This clone was observed once. The chain recombines TRBV11-3 with TRBJ1-2; tentative D call: TRBD1 (5 bases). Per the germline V gene, CDR1 is SGHNT and CDR2 is YENEEA. This CDR3 region has 13 residues. V was pared by 5 bases and J by 7 bases, with 14 bases between. In DNA form, the CDR3 reads TGTGCCAGCAGCCCGACGGGGGTCCTTGGCTACACCTTC. The encoded protein is CASSPTGVLGYTF.

The count of this clone is one. The chain links TRBV28 to TRBJ2-5; TRBD1 might be the D (6 bases). Between the trimmed V and J ends, which lost 7 bases and 1 base, there was a span of 13 bases. The CDR3 runs 14 residues. Germline assignment: CDR1 MDHEN and CDR2 SYDVKM. The CDR3, as DNA: TGTGCCAGCAACCTAGGGGGTTTCCAAGAGACCCAGTACTTC. Its translation is CASNLGGFQETQYF.

The DNA for the CDR3 is TGTGCCAGTAGACGTACGCGGGGTGACTCCTACGAGCAGTACTTC. Amino acids: CASRRTRGDSYEQYF. The chain joins TRBV19 to TRBJ2-7; D perhaps matches TRBD2 (6 bases). This CDR3 region has 15 residues. CDR1 LNHDA and CDR2 SQIVND come from the germline V gene (reference sequence). V was clipped by 6 bases and J by 0 bases, with 15 bases between them. The whole variable domain, remainder taken from reference TRBV19 and TRBJ2-7, is DGGITQSPKYLFRKEGQNVTLSCEQNLNHDAMYWYRQDPGQGLRLIYYSQIVNDFQKGDIAEGYSVSREKKESFPLTVTSAQKNPTAFYLCASRRTRGDSYEQYFGPGTRLTVT.

V gene TRBV11-2 combines with J gene TRBJ1-1, with unresolved D. Trimming shortened V by 5 bases and J by 8 bases, and 9 bases separated the two germline ends. Per germline, CDR1 SGHAT and CDR2 FQNNGV. The CDR3 sequence is 11 residues long. The CDR3: CASSRAGEAFF. The CDR3 coding sequence is TGTGCCAGCAGCCGCGCGGGAGAAGCTTTCTTT.

This chain joins TRBV19 and TRBJ1-4; the D gene is possibly TRBD1 (5 bases). The germline CDR1 and CDR2 sequences are LNHDA and SQIVND (reference sequence). Trimming left V 9 bases short and J 3 bases short, with 11 bases between. There are 13 residues in the CDR3. The CDR3 coding sequence is TGTGCCAGCGGGGGTAGGCCTAATGAAAAACTGTTTTTT. This encodes CASGGRPNEKLFF.